Sequencing of this TCR beta chain was carried out in a study of T-cell reconstitution after alpha-beta-depleted transplantation in children. Study conclusions and caveats: Where alpha-beta T cells came from about two months after transplant was reportedly several hundred expanded graft clones.

In the case of this clonotype: Its specificity is unknown.

The CDR3 is 15 amino acids. V was clipped by 1 base and J by 5 bases; unmatched bases: 10. Germline V gene data show CDR1 as DFQATT and CDR2 as SNEGSKA (reference sequence). Preparing the TCRbeta library involved the use of unique molecular identifiers. From the PCR reads, TCRdb called clonotypes with MiXCR, one entry per CDR3 protein. The sample carries some 840,000 distinct CDR3 sequences, under 20% recorded once. The sample was PBMCs, mostly from graft donor cells, taken 360 days after TCRalphabeta/CD19-depleted stem cell transplant. This clonotype originated in a male patient aged 10 to 17 who had a stem cell transplant for acute lymphoblastic leukemia, so the T cells may come from the graft donor. The chain recombines TRBV20-1 with TRBJ2-5; 7 bases map to TRBD1. The CDR3 region is CSARGDSLRGETQYF. The CDR3 nucleotides are TGCAGTGCTAGAGGGGACAGTCTCAGGGGGGAGACCCAGTACTTC.